Shown below are 12 T cell receptor beta chains from a single sample sequenced in a study of T cell clonality in common variable immunodeficiency. Sequenced by immunoSEQ multiplex PCR; TCRdb stores in-frame clones only, minus some. The sample contains about 52,000 clones, none of them singletons. The sequencing input was peripheral blood mononuclear cells. The receptors here all came from a person aged 18 to 70 in good health.

This clone was observed many times. The CDR3 end lies 3 residues beyond the end of the read and is filled in from the germline J gene. The chain employs TRBV20-1 and TRBJ2-7; 14 nucleotides match TRBD2. This CDR3 comprises 18 residues. Germline-derived CDR1 and CDR2 are DFQATT and SNEGSKA (reference sequence). The V segment lost 6 bases and the J segment 6 bases; nucleotides outside the gene matches: 19. The CDR3 DNA, read in part, is TGCAGTGCCCGAGGGGGGACTAGCGGGAGTACCACTCTCGGCGAG. As protein: CSARGGTSGSTTLGE. The whole CDR3 protein is CSARGGTSGSTTLGEQYF.

As for this clone: The read finishes 3 residues shy of the CDR3 end, and the germline J gene is used to complete it. The V call is TRBV2, the J call TRBJ2-1, with D possibly TRBD1 on 5 matching bases. V was pared by 2 bases and J by 8 bases, with 10 bases between. This CDR3 has 13 amino acids. Germline V gene sequence: CDR1 SNHLY, CDR2 FYNNEI. The CDR3 region is CASSESQGYEQFF. The part of the CDR3 DNA that was read is TGTGCCAGCAGTGAAAGTCAGGGCTATGAG.

This clone was observed at least ten times. The CDR3 extends 3 residues past the end of the read, so its final part is completed from the germline J gene. The rearrangement joins TRBV5-1 to TRBJ1-4, with 7 bases aligning to TRBD1. The CDR3 totals 15 residues. Trimming took 0 bases from V and 5 from J; bases not matched to a gene: 4. The V gene's germline CDR1 is SGHRS and CDR2 YFSETQ. The CDR3 sequence is CASSLVGDRNEKLFF. The part of the CDR3 DNA that was read is TGCGCCAGCAGCTTGGTAGGGGACAGAAATGAAAAA.

This clone was observed many times. The sequenced CDR3 bases are TGTGCCAGCAGTGAACAGGGCTGGAGCTCCTACGAG. Its translation is CASSEQGWSSYE. The whole CDR3 region reads CASSEQGWSSYEQYF. The V call is TRBV2, the J call TRBJ2-7; possibly TRBD1 for D (5 bases). The observed sequence ends 3 residues before the CDR3 terminus, with the missing tail filled in from the germline J gene. There are 15 residues in the CDR3. Germline V lookup: CDR1 SNHLY, CDR2 FYNNEI. V lost 2 bases, J lost 0 bases, and 11 bases lay in between. Looking up the rest from reference TRBV2 and TRBJ2-7 gives the full variable domain: EPEVTQTPSHQVTQMGQEVILRCVPISNHLYFYWYRQILGQKVEFLVSFYNNEISEKSEIFDDQFSVERPDGSNFTLKIRSTKLEDSAMYFCASSEQGWSSYEQYFGPGTRLTVT.

This clone was counted ten times or more. Read coverage stops 3 residues before the CDR3 terminus; the germline J gene supplies the remainder. The chain has TRBV20-1 and TRBJ1-2; D perhaps matches TRBD1 (6 bases). The germline V and J ends were trimmed by 4 bases and 7 bases, with 10 bases remaining between them. The CDR3 sequence is 11 residues long. Germline lookup yields CDR1 DFQATT and CDR2 SNEGSKA (reference sequence). CDR3 loop: CSATGAGGYTF. CDR3 DNA, as far as it was read: TGCAGTGCTACAGGGGCGGGTGGC.

Turning to this clone: The read falls 3 residues short of the CDR3 end, and the missing part is taken from the germline J gene. The genes are TRBV5-1 and TRBJ1-1; D might be TRBD1 (6 bases). This CDR3 contains 16 residues. Germline-derived CDR1 and CDR2 are SGHRS and YFSETQ. The ends were cut back, 3 bases at V and 3 bases at J, with 18 bases in the middle. The sequenced part of the CDR3 DNA is TGCGCCAGCAGCTGGGGGACACCCATTGGGGACACTGAA. Translated: CASSWGTPIGDTE. The entire CDR3 is CASSWGTPIGDTEAFF.

This clone was found many times. Read sequence stops 3 residues before the CDR3 end, and the germline J gene provides the missing end. This chain joins TRBV30 and TRBJ1-2; 8 nucleotides match TRBD1. This CDR3 contains 14 residues. Germline V gene data show CDR1 as GTSNPN and CDR2 as SVGIG (reference sequence). CDR3 region: CAWRRTGSGRGYTF. The sequenced CDR3 bases are TGTGCCTGGAGGAGGACAGGGTCAGGAAGGGGC.

This clone was recorded a few times. The read comes to an end 3 residues before the CDR3 does, leaving the germline J gene to fill in the end. The chain joins TRBV19 to TRBJ2-2; 7 nucleotides align to TRBD2. Germline CDR1 is LNHDA and CDR2 is SQIVND (reference sequence). This CDR3 spans 15 amino acids. The CDR3 spells CASSPRGESNEKLFF. The CDR3 DNA, read in part, is TGTGCCAGTAGCCCCCGGGGGGAAAGTAATGAAAAG. Looking up the rest from reference TRBV19 and TRBJ2-2 gives the full variable domain: DGGITQSPKYLFRKEGQNVTLSCEQNLNHDAMYWYRQDPGQGLRLIYYSQIVNDFQKGDIAEGYSVSREKKESFPLTVTSAQKNPTAFYLCASSPRGESNEKLFFGEGSRLTVL.

At least ten counts were recorded for this clone. The read finishes 3 residues shy of the CDR3 end, and the germline J gene is used to complete it. The chain combines TRBV5-1 with TRBJ1-2, with D tentatively TRBD1 (5 bases). The germline V gene has CDR1 SGHRS and CDR2 YFSETQ. The CDR3 is 17 amino acids. Deletions cut 0 bases from V and 0 bases from J, with 15 bases between. The CDR3 is CASSLEPGRLTNYGYTF. The sequenced part of the CDR3 DNA is TGCGCCAGCAGCTTGGAGCCAGGGAGGTTAACTAACTATGGC.

Points on this clone: The read falls 3 residues short of the CDR3 end, and the missing part is taken from the germline J gene. The J gene is TRBJ2-1, the V gene TRBV10-3, with D possibly TRBD2 on 6 matching bases. The CDR3 runs 15 residues. Between the trimmed V and J ends, which lost 8 bases and 4 bases, there was a span of 18 bases. CDR1 is ENHRY, CDR2 SYGVKD, per germline. The covered CDR3 bases are TGTGCCATCCGCCCACAAGGCGGGGAATACAATGAG. Translating it yields CAIRPQGGEYNE. The entire CDR3 protein reads CAIRPQGGEYNEQFF.

This clone was picked up many times. Coverage ceases 3 residues before the CDR3 finishes, and the germline J gene fills in the end. The V gene is TRBV6-1, the J gene TRBJ2-7; tentatively, D is TRBD1 (5 bases). There are 15 residues in the CDR3. CDR1 and CDR2 from the germline V gene are MNHNS and SASEGT. V was trimmed by 4 bases and J by 0 bases, leaving 13 bases between them. CDR3 DNA, as far as it was read: TGTGCCAGCAGTGTCGCGCTAGGACACTCCTACGAG. Its protein product is CASSVALGHSYE. The whole CDR3 protein is CASSVALGHSYEQYF.

This clone was detected ten times or more. The CDR3 is cut off 3 residues early in the read; its end comes from the germline J gene. The chain is built from TRBV20-1 and TRBJ2-3; the match to TRBD1 covers 9 bases. The ends lost 1 base at V and 1 base at J; junction bases unmatched: 6. The CDR3 is 16 amino acids. Germline V gene lookup returns CDR1 DFQATT and CDR2 SNEGSKA (reference sequence). The CDR3 sequence is CSARGQGVGGTDTQYF. Incomplete CDR3 DNA: TGCAGTGCTAGAGGACAGGGGGTGGGAGGCACAGATACG.